This T cell receptor beta chain was sequenced in a study of memory B cells and T cells in multiple sclerosis (dated by TCRdb to 2016 to 2019). A note on the overall study: The study compared TCR beta repertoires of autoproliferating peripheral T cells with brain lesion-infiltrating T cells in multiple sclerosis patients. TCR sequencing included a couple of multiple sclerosis patients for whom either brain lesions at autopsy or brain-infiltrating cells from biopsy were available.

V is cut by 6 bases and J by 2 bases, and the space between the germline ends is 11 bases. CDR1 and CDR2 are drawn from the germline V gene: MNHEY, SVGAGI. The cysteine opens and the phenylalanine closes a CDR3 of 15 amino acids. The CDR3 DNA has 45 bases and is translated from base 1. Details on this clone: Its cognate antigen has yet to be identified. No much larger clone exists at a distance of one base, and base qualities are not known.

Using the immunoSEQ Platform, TCRbeta CDR3 regions were amplified from extracted genomic DNA. Multiplex PCR, high-throughput sequencing and a vendor bioinformatics pipeline were combined in the immunoSEQ assay. Processing in the source paper ran as follows. Non-productive sequences and CDR3s under 4 amino acids long were removed, and the clonotype frequencies in each sample were recalculated. In immunoSEQ Analyzer 2.0, shared clonotypes were identified as those with identical CDR3 amino acid, V gene and J gene sequences. To normalize repertoire overlap, the number of shared clonotypes was divided by the product of the two clone-set sizes and multiplied by 1000 to give arbitrary units. In its TCRdb copy, this immuneACCESS table keeps in-frame sequences only and misses some clones. Where compared with another copy, unresolved V genes explain less than half of these, and the others have no known cause. V, J and clone size are those of that table, while D and trimming were read from the DNA. In all, the sample holds under 50,000 clones, and almost 85% of those were seen once. Of the sample, 0.9% to 1.3% is held by the ten largest clones.

General conclusions and limits of the study: Clone-set sizes differed between compartments, which influenced counts of shared clonotypes and required normalization.

After CFSE-labeled PBMCs were cultured without any stimulus, the autoproliferating (CFSEdim) and non-proliferating (CFSEhi) T cell fractions were each sequenced on their own. A total of about 5x10^7 CFSE-labeled PBMCs were cultured for under 9 days without stimulus, and replicate wells were then pooled. PBMCs were labeled with about 0.54 uM CFSE and cultured without exogenous stimuli in serum-free AIM-V medium. PBMCs were isolated by Ficoll density gradient centrifugation and cryopreserved before use. Using a FACSAria III, live 7-AAD-negative cells were sorted, then washed with PBS and stored frozen at -80 degrees C as dry pellets.

The sequenced sample consisted of PBMCs from blood kept in culture. The receptor was isolated from a human donor with multiple sclerosis. The sequence links TRBV6-5 to TRBJ2-6; the D gene cannot be resolved reliably. The encoded CDR3 is CASSDTGAGANVLTF. The nucleotide sequence reads TGTGCCAGCAGCGACACGGGTGCTGGGGCCAACGTCCTGACTTTC.